Listed here are 17 T cell receptor beta chains from one sample, sequenced in a study of T cells in localized non-small cell lung cancer (dated by TCRdb to about 2020). The method behind the library was the immunoSEQ multiplex PCR assay. The table comes from immuneACCESS by way of TCRdb, which keeps in-frame sequences with V and J called. Part of the clones is missing from these tables; in studies checked, under half for an unresolved V gene and the rest for unknown reasons. The table for this sample lists 41,000 or so clones; 86% of them were counted only once. Of the sample, roughly 7% falls within the top ten clones. Sample: peripheral blood, taken before any cancer treatment. The receptors shown here come from a woman aged 18 to 55 with stage III lung adenocarcinoma.

A single count supports this clone. V and J are TRBV6-1 and TRBJ1-1; 7 nucleotides match TRBD1. The CDR3 has 12 residues. Per the germline V gene, CDR1 is MNHNS and CDR2 is SASEGT. After removal of 6 bases from V and 7 bases from J, the junction contained 5 bases not matched to a gene. This CDR3 reads CASSAGTVEAFF. CDR3 nucleotide sequence: TGTGCCAGCAGCGCCGGGACAGTTGAAGCTTTCTTT.

This chain links TRBV4-2 with TRBJ1-1; D is ambiguous. Germline loops: CDR1 LGHNA, CDR2 YNFKEQ. Trimming removed 3 bases at V and 8 bases at J, with 19 bases between. This CDR3 region has 15 residues. The CDR3 nucleotides are TGTGCCAGCAGCCATCCACATGAGGGATCGGCGGAAGCTTTCTTT. Translation: CASSHPHEGSAEAFF.

V is TRBV5-6 and J is TRBJ2-7; 10 bases agree with TRBD1. The CDR3 covers 14 residues. Trimming at V came to 5 bases and at J to 3 bases, leaving 5 bases not matched to a gene. Germline-derived CDR1 and CDR2 are SGHDT and YYEEEE. As DNA, the CDR3 is TGTGCCAGCAGACTGGGACAGGGGTACTACGAGCAGTACTTC. This sequence encodes CASRLGQGYYEQYF.

CDR3 nucleotide sequence: TGTGCCAGCAGCTTAGGGGGCCCCCCCTACGAGCAGTACTTC. This gives the protein CASSLGGPPYEQYF. The chain joins TRBV7-2 to TRBJ2-7, with a weak D call TRBD1 (5 bases). Germline-derived CDR1 and CDR2 are SGHTA and FQGNSA. Trimming left V 1 base short and J 2 bases short, with 9 bases between. The CDR3 spans 14 residues.

This chain links TRBV2 with TRBJ2-5, with TRBD1 matching 10 bases. The CDR3 runs to 13 residues. CDR1 is SNHLY, CDR2 FYNNEI, per germline. The trim removed 9 bases at V and 4 bases at J, leaving 5 bases unmatched. CDR3: CASRQGAGETQYF. Written as DNA, the CDR3 is TGTGCCAGTAGACAGGGGGCTGGAGAGACCCAGTACTTC.

The rearrangement uses TRBV9 and TRBJ2-1, with TRBD2 matching 15 bases. There are 15 residues in the CDR3. Germline CDR1 SGDLS, CDR2 YYNGEE. Losses at the gene ends were 3 bases for V and 7 bases for J; bases not matched to a gene: 2. The CDR3 sequence is CASSAGLAGGNEQFF. The CDR3 DNA reads TGTGCCAGCAGCGCCGGACTAGCGGGGGGGAATGAGCAGTTCTTC. Full variable domain (outside the CDR3, taken from reference TRBV9 and TRBJ2-1): DSGVTQTPKHLITATGQRVTLRCSPRSGDLSVYWYQQSLDQGLQFLIQYYNGEERAKGNILERFSAQQFPDLHSELNLSSLELGDSALYFCASSAGLAGGNEQFFGPGTRLTVL.

The table lists this clone with a few counts. CDR3 region: CASSLDREYVETQYF. CDR3 DNA: TGTGCCAGCAGCTTAGACAGGGAATATGTAGAGACCCAGTACTTC. The genes are TRBV11-2 and TRBJ2-5; D perhaps matches TRBD1 (5 bases). Trimming stripped 0 bases from V and 4 bases from J, with 12 bases between. Germline CDR1 reads SGHAT; CDR2 reads FQNNGV. The CDR3 is made up of 15 amino acids.

The CDR3 loop is CASSYGGANEKLFF. The CDR3 DNA follows: TGTGCCAGCAGTTACGGGGGTGCTAATGAAAAACTGTTTTTT. V gene TRBV6-5 combines with J gene TRBJ1-4; TRBD1 might be the D (5 bases). Deletions cut 2 bases from V and 3 bases from J, with 7 bases between. The length of the CDR3 is 14 residues. CDR1 is MNHEY and CDR2 is SVGAGI in the germline V gene.

This clone was found once. The chain uses TRBV25-1 and TRBJ1-1; D call uncertain. Trimming removed 4 bases at V and 2 bases at J, with 8 bases between. Germline CDR1 reads MGHDK; CDR2 reads SYGVNS. The CDR3 runs to 13 residues. Written as DNA, the CDR3 is TGTGCCAGCAGTGCGCTGACCAACACTGAAGCTTTCTTT. Its protein product is CASSALTNTEAFF.

CDR3 region: CASSLQRYEQYF. CDR3 nucleotide sequence: TGTGCCAGCAGCCTACAGAGGTACGAGCAGTACTTC. The rearrangement joins TRBV5-6 to TRBJ2-7; the D is unclear. The CDR3 loop spans 12 amino acids. Germline-derived CDR1 and CDR2 are SGHDT and YYEEEE. V lost 4 bases and J 4 bases, leaving 9 bases between the germline ends.

This clone has just a few counts. This chain links TRBV15 with TRBJ1-5; D remains unclear. CDR3 length: 13 amino acids. Germline values: CDR1 LNHNV, CDR2 YYDKDF (reference sequence). Trimming stripped 2 bases from V and 1 base from J, with 3 bases between. CDR3 loop: CATSRQSNQPQHF. The CDR3 DNA reads as TGTGCCACCAGCAGACAGAGCAATCAGCCCCAGCATTTT.

V is TRBV7-9 and J is TRBJ1-2; 10 bases fit TRBD1. Germline CDR1 reads SEHNR; CDR2 reads FQNEAQ (reference sequence). Trimming removed 4 bases from V and 5 bases from J; junction bases left unmatched: 7. The CDR3 covers 15 residues. The CDR3 here is CASSSGTGAQYGYTF. In DNA, the CDR3 is TGTGCCAGCAGCTCGGGGACAGGGGCACAATATGGCTACACCTTC.

A few counts support this clone. The V call is TRBV27, the J call TRBJ1-5; D remains ambiguous. Germline V CDR1 and CDR2: MNHEY, SMNVEV (reference sequence). V was cut by 3 bases and J by 6 bases, with 9 bases left in between. The CDR3 spans 13 residues. The DNA of the CDR3 is TGTGCCAGCAGTTTTCGGCCCTCTCAGCCCCAGCATTTT. Its translation is CASSFRPSQPQHF.

The V and J genes are TRBV10-3 and TRBJ1-5; unclear D gene. Per germline, CDR1 ENHRY and CDR2 SYGVKD. V lost 3 bases and J 0 bases, leaving 3 bases between the germline ends. This CDR3 is built from 13 residues. In DNA, the CDR3 is TGTGCCATCAGTGAAAGTAGCAATCAGCCCCAGCATTTT. Its protein product is CAISESSNQPQHF.

This chain joins TRBV2 and TRBJ1-5; 8 bases line up with TRBD1. V was pared by 8 bases and J by 5 bases, with 5 bases of the junction left unmatched. The CDR3 contains 13 residues. Germline assignment: CDR1 SNHLY and CDR2 FYNNEI. CDR3 sequence (DNA): TGTGCCAGCGCCTCAGGGGGCGATCAGCCCCAGCATTTT. Its protein product is CASASGGDQPQHF.

The chain has TRBV29-1 and TRBJ1-1, with D tentatively TRBD1 (6 bases). V was pared by 7 bases and J by 3 bases, with 15 bases between. Germline assignment: CDR1 SQVTM and CDR2 ANQGSEA. The CDR3 is 13 residues long. The CDR3 DNA sequence: TGCAGCGGCCAACAGGGAGGGGACACTGAAGCTTTCTTT. It is translated as CSGQQGGDTEAFF.

This clone was recorded only once. The rearrangement uses TRBV19 and TRBJ1-5; D perhaps matches TRBD1 (5 bases). V lost 6 bases, J lost 2 bases, and 23 bases lay in between. Germline values: CDR1 LNHDA, CDR2 SQIVND (reference sequence). This CDR3 contains 18 residues. The CDR3, as DNA: TGTGCCAGTAGATCGACGGGGCAGGCTTTGCGTGGCAATCAGCCCCAGCATTTT. It is translated as CASRSTGQALRGNQPQHF.